One and the same sample provided the 27 T cell receptor beta chains below, sequenced in a study of shared T cell receptors in the human thymus. Sequencing was performed with immunoSEQ multiplex PCR; in TCRdb, only in-frame clones are kept and a portion is missing. The sample has roughly 700,000 clones; more than 75% are singletons. The same sample was also used in a study of human thymus T cells.

Sample: thymocytes. These receptors came from a boy in the first two years of life with a congenital heart defect.

The chain employs TRBV5-1 and TRBJ2-7; D is unresolved. Per germline, CDR1 SGHRS and CDR2 YFSETQ. The CDR3 extends over 13 amino acids. V dropped 1 base and J dropped 1 base, with 6 bases sitting between them. The CDR3 bases are TGCGCCAGCAGCTTGCCATCATCCTACGAGCAGTACTTC. This sequence encodes CASSLPSSYEQYF.

The genes are TRBV7-3 and TRBJ2-7; no clear D. The CDR3 is 10 residues long. Per germline, CDR1 SGHTA and CDR2 FQGTGA. V was trimmed by 1 base and J by 9 bases, leaving 4 bases between them. The CDR3 DNA is TGTGCCAGCAGCTTAAACTCGCAGTACTTC. Translating it yields CASSLNSQYF. Looking up the rest from reference TRBV7-3 and TRBJ2-7 gives the full variable domain: GAGVSQTPSNKVTEKGKYVELRCDPISGHTALYWYRQSLGQGPEFLIYFQGTGAADDSGLPNDRFFAVRPEGSVSTLKIQRTERGDSAVYLCASSLNSQYFGPGTRLTVT.

The V and J genes are TRBV19 and TRBJ2-1, with 9 nucleotides matching TRBD2. The CDR3 runs 16 residues. V gave up 5 bases and J gave up 6 bases; unmatched junction bases: 11. In germline, CDR1 is LNHDA, CDR2 SQIVND (reference sequence). CDR3 nucleotides: TGTGCCAGTAGTCCGCTTGCGGGAGGGCCTGGCAATGAGCAGTTCTTC. It codes for CASSPLAGGPGNEQFF.

V and J are TRBV7-6 and TRBJ2-5; D possibly corresponds to TRBD2 (5 bases). The CDR3 is 15 amino acids. Germline assignment: CDR1 SGHVS and CDR2 FNYEAQ. V lost 5 bases and J lost 3, with 16 bases in between. The CDR3 DNA is TGTGCCAGCAGCACTACCCCACTAGGTGAAGAGACCCAGTACTTC. This encodes CASSTTPLGEETQYF.

The chain links TRBV4-1 to TRBJ2-1; TRBD2 agrees at 8 bases. V lost 0 bases to trimming and J lost 1 base; unmatched junction nucleotides: 14. CDR1 is MGHRA and CDR2 is YSYEKL in the germline V gene. The CDR3 sequence is 20 residues long. The chain's CDR3 is CASSQDGGRKRELSYNEQFF. In DNA form, the CDR3 reads TGCGCCAGCAGCCAAGATGGAGGAAGGAAGCGGGAGTTGTCCTACAATGAGCAGTTCTTC.

The rearrangement links TRBV11-2 to TRBJ2-5; TRBD2 matches at 8 bases. This CDR3 spans 17 amino acids. The J segment lost 2 bases and the V segment lost 5 bases, leaving 13 bases of the junction unmatched. CDR1 is SGHAT and CDR2 is FQNNGV in the germline V gene. CDR3 nucleotides: TGTGCCAGCAGCCCCCTCGTGGGCGGGAGGAGGCAAGAGACCCAGTACTTC. It is translated as CASSPLVGGRRQETQYF.

A single count supports this clone. V is TRBV11-2 and J is TRBJ2-7, with 8 bases that match TRBD2. The J segment lost 6 bases and the V segment lost 0 bases, leaving 22 bases of the junction unmatched. The CDR3 consists of 20 residues. The V gene's germline CDR1 is SGHAT and CDR2 FQNNGV. The CDR3 sequence is CASSLDWPGGPRSGFAEQYF. The CDR3 nucleotides read TGTGCCAGCAGCTTAGATTGGCCGGGAGGGCCCCGATCTGGCTTCGCCGAGCAGTACTTC.

V gene TRBV27 combines with J gene TRBJ2-7; 7 nucleotides line up with TRBD1. Germline V gene lookup returns CDR1 MNHEY and CDR2 SMNVEV (reference sequence). V was clipped by 5 bases and J by 3 bases; unmatched bases: 10. There are 15 residues in the CDR3. DNA of the CDR3: TGTGCCAGCAGTCCCTTCCGGGACAGTTTCTACGAGCAGTACTTC. Translation gives CASSPFRDSFYEQYF.

The V gene is TRBV6-5, the J gene TRBJ2-1, with TRBD2 identical over 8 bases. This CDR3 is 15 amino acids long. Germline loops: CDR1 MNHEY, CDR2 SVGAGI. J was trimmed by 5 bases and V by 6 bases; bases with no gene match: 9. The CDR3 region is CASRPTSGQNNEQFF. The CDR3 region has the DNA TGTGCCAGCAGACCCACTAGCGGACAAAACAATGAGCAGTTCTTC.

The chain is built from TRBV27 and TRBJ2-7; weak D call: TRBD1 (6 bases). The CDR3 extends over 15 amino acids. V was pared by 3 bases and J by 4 bases, with 16 bases between. Germline V gene lookup returns CDR1 MNHEY and CDR2 SMNVEV (reference sequence). The DNA of the CDR3 is TGTGCCAGCAGTTTGGGGACAAGGGAAAGTTACGAGCAGTACTTC. Translated, it gives CASSLGTRESYEQYF.

In DNA, the CDR3 is TGTGCCAGCAGTTCGAGTGGAGCGGAGCCAACCTACGAGCAGTACTTC. Its protein is CASSSSGAEPTYEQYF. The chain couples TRBV6-5 to TRBJ2-7; tentative D call: TRBD2 (5 bases). V lost 4 bases and J 2 bases, leaving 18 bases between the germline ends. The CDR3 runs to 16 residues. Germline V gene sequence: CDR1 MNHEY, CDR2 SVGAGI.

This clone was seen a few times. This rearrangement joins TRBV19 to TRBJ1-2, with 9 bases fitting TRBD1. Germline values: CDR1 LNHDA, CDR2 SQIVND (reference sequence). The CDR3 loop spans 15 amino acids. V was pared by 5 bases and J by 5 bases, with 9 bases of the junction left unmatched. CDR3 sequence: CASSSPPGQGYGYTF. The CDR3 DNA is TGTGCCAGTAGTTCCCCTCCGGGACAGGGATATGGCTACACCTTC.

V and J are TRBV29-1 and TRBJ1-2, with a tentative D call TRBD1 (6 bases). The V gene lost 6 bases and the J gene lost 4 bases, with 15 bases spanning the gap. Germline V gene lookup returns CDR1 SQVTM and CDR2 ANQGSEA. This CDR3 has 13 residues. For the CDR3, the DNA is TGCAGCGTCACCAACAGGGTGAGCTATGGCTACACCTTC. It yields the protein CSVTNRVSYGYTF.

This chain connects TRBV19 to TRBJ1-1; no clear D. The V gene lost 5 bases and the J gene lost 2 bases, with 18 bases spanning the gap. Germline V gene sequence: CDR1 LNHDA, CDR2 SQIVND (reference sequence). The CDR3 sequence is 16 residues long. For the CDR3, the DNA is TGTGCCAGTAGTCACCGGACCGGAGGGAAAAACACTGAAGCTTTCTTT. Amino acid sequence: CASSHRTGGKNTEAFF.

In regard to this clone: At the DNA level, this CDR3 is encoded by other sequences in the same sample as well. V gene TRBV9 combines with J gene TRBJ2-1; 12 bases map to TRBD2. Germline lookup yields CDR1 SGDLS and CDR2 YYNGEE. V trimming: 4 bases; J trimming: 5 bases; junction bases outside the gene matches: 4. The CDR3 loop spans 15 amino acids. The CDR3 protein is CASSPRLAGDNEQFF. CDR3 nucleotide sequence: TGTGCCAGCAGCCCCCGACTAGCGGGAGACAATGAGCAGTTCTTC. The whole variable domain, remainder taken from reference TRBV9 and TRBJ2-1, is DSGVTQTPKHLITATGQRVTLRCSPRSGDLSVYWYQQSLDQGLQFLIQYYNGEERAKGNILERFSAQQFPDLHSELNLSSLELGDSALYFCASSPRLAGDNEQFFGPGTRLTVL.

The V call is TRBV7-2, the J call TRBJ2-4; D unresolved. The CDR3 has 13 amino acids. The germline V and J ends were trimmed by 8 bases and 0 bases, with 8 bases remaining between them. The V gene's germline CDR1 is SGHTA and CDR2 FQGNSA. This CDR3 is CASAHLAKNIQYF. The CDR3 coding sequence is TGTGCCAGCGCCCACTTAGCCAAAAACATTCAGTACTTC.

This clone is a singleton in its sample. This chain joins TRBV28 and TRBJ2-2, with TRBD1 as a possible D gene (5 bases). Germline V gene sequence: CDR1 MDHEN, CDR2 SYDVKM. The CDR3 covers 16 residues. Trimming left V 6 bases short and J 0 bases short, with 14 bases between. This CDR3 is CASSPSRTSNTGELFF. Here the CDR3 DNA reads TGTGCCAGCAGCCCGAGCCGGACATCGAACACCGGGGAGCTGTTTTTT.

The chain links TRBV13 to TRBJ2-7; TRBD2 is a possible D gene (5 bases). V lost 3 bases and J lost 3, with 9 bases in between. The CDR3 contains 13 residues. Germline V gene sequence: CDR1 PRHDT, CDR2 FYEKMQ (reference sequence). The chain's CDR3 is CASSFPGDYEQYF. In nucleotides, the CDR3 is TGTGCCAGCAGCTTTCCCGGGGACTACGAGCAGTACTTC.

This rearrangement joins TRBV28 to TRBJ2-7, with TRBD2 identical over 9 bases. This CDR3 comprises 15 residues. Germline CDR1 is MDHEN and CDR2 is SYDVKM. Losses at the gene ends were 2 bases for V and 6 bases for J; bases not matched to a gene: 8. The CDR3 loop reads CASSLIAGGPPEQYF. DNA for the CDR3: TGTGCCAGCAGTTTAATCGCGGGAGGGCCTCCCGAGCAGTACTTC.

The chain combines TRBV10-3 with TRBJ2-2, with 7 bases that match TRBD1. Germline V gives CDR1 ENHRY, CDR2 SYGVKD. After removal of 8 bases from V and 0 bases from J, the junction contained 3 bases not matched to a gene. The length of the CDR3 is 14 residues. CDR3 region: CAIQTGTNTGELFF. Written as DNA, the CDR3 is TGTGCCATCCAGACAGGGACGAACACCGGGGAGCTGTTTTTT.

This rearrangement joins TRBV11-2 to TRBJ1-1; 8 positions match TRBD1. The trim removed 3 bases at V and 10 bases at J, leaving 4 bases unmatched. The CDR3 totals 12 residues. Germline loops: CDR1 SGHAT, CDR2 FQNNGV. The CDR3: CASSFDRGVAFF. Written as DNA, the CDR3 is TGTGCCAGCAGCTTCGACAGGGGAGTAGCTTTCTTT.

V and J are TRBV5-1 and TRBJ2-7; the match to TRBD2 covers 15 bases. There are 17 residues in the CDR3. Germline loops: CDR1 SGHRS, CDR2 YFSETQ. The trim removed 4 bases at V and 7 bases at J, leaving 12 bases unmatched. CDR3 in DNA: TGCGCCAGCAGCCCACCGCGGACTAGCGGGAGGGCGAGGGAGCAGTACTTC. It encodes CASSPPRTSGRAREQYF. The variable domain in full, completed from reference TRBV5-1 and TRBJ2-7, reads KAGVTQTPRYLIKTRGQQVTLSCSPISGHRSVSWYQQTPGQGLQFLFEYFSETQRNKGNFPGRFSGRQFSNSRSEMNVSTLELGDSALYLCASSPPRTSGRAREQYFGPGTRLTVT.

This chain uses TRBV20-1 with TRBJ2-1, with D maybe TRBD2 (5 bases). From germline, CDR1 is DFQATT and CDR2 SNEGSKA (reference sequence). V was cut by 2 bases and J by 7 bases, with 6 bases left in between. This CDR3 has 11 residues. This CDR3 is CSARKRNEQFF. CDR3 coding DNA: TGCAGTGCTAGAAAGCGGAATGAGCAGTTCTTC.

This chain uses TRBV28 with TRBJ2-3; 9 nucleotides agree with TRBD2. J was trimmed by 2 bases and V by 4 bases; bases with no gene match: 4. Germline CDR1 is MDHEN and CDR2 is SYDVKM. The CDR3 consists of 15 residues. The CDR3 here is CASSSLAGVTDTQYF. CDR3 bases: TGTGCCAGCAGTTCTTTAGCGGGAGTCACAGATACGCAGTATTTT.

The chain couples TRBV5-8 to TRBJ1-2; D gene unclear. V was trimmed by 4 bases and J by 1 base, leaving 11 bases between them. Germline CDR1 reads SGHTS; CDR2 reads YDEGEE. This CDR3 comprises 14 residues. The CDR3, as DNA: TGTGCCAGCAGCCTGGCCGAGTTTAACTATGGCTACACCTTC. This encodes CASSLAEFNYGYTF.

The chain uses TRBV7-9 and TRBJ2-5; TRBD1 matches at 7 bases. The V and J ends lost 1 base and 5 bases, in that order; junction bases with no gene match: 7. The CDR3 runs 15 residues. Germline CDR1 is SEHNR and CDR2 is FQNEAQ (reference sequence). CDR3: CASSLGSQGEETQYF. For the CDR3, the DNA is TGTGCCAGCAGCTTAGGGAGCCAGGGGGAGGAGACCCAGTACTTC.

The V gene is TRBV5-1, the J gene TRBJ2-5, with 8 bases that match TRBD2. CDR1 and CDR2 from the germline V gene are SGHRS and YFSETQ. With 1 base clipped from V and 4 bases from J, the junction kept 3 bases outside the gene matches. The CDR3 has 14 amino acids. CDR3 nucleotide sequence: TGCGCCAGCAGCTTGCGTCTAGCGGGAGAGACCCAGTACTTC. Translating gives CASSLRLAGETQYF.